This entry is about one T cell receptor beta chain. This sample stems from a study of shared clonotypes between healthy human individuals. The CDR3 is 16 residues long. The table came from immunoSEQ multiplex PCR; TCRdb's copy has only in-frame clones and leaves some out. The sample contains some 380,000 clones, just over 95% of which appear only once. CD45RO+ cells plus CCR7-negative CD45RA+ TemRA cells formed CD8 memory. Sample: memory CD8+ T cells sorted from blood. Regarding subset: CD45RO+ cells pooled with CCR7-negative TemRA cells. The receptor's source is a man in his thirties or forties in good health. The chain has TRBV21-1 and TRBJ1-1; no DNA check was done on the table's D call, TRBD1. TRBV21-1 is designated a pseudogene. The CDR3 is CASSKAPGQTNTEAFF. The CDR3 nucleotides read TGTGCCAGCAGCAAAGCGCCGGGACAGACGAACACTGAAGCTTTCTTT.